Listed below are T cell receptor beta chains from one sample, sequenced in a study of Ad26.COV2.S vaccination and SARS-CoV-2 variants. TCRdb keeps only in-frame clones here, not all; method: immunoSEQ multiplex PCR. Counted here are roughly 380,000 clones, more than 75% occurring once; the ten biggest clones make up about 4%. Sequenced here: peripheral blood, sampled in a trial of Ad26.COV2.S vaccine versus placebo. The receptors here all came from a person aged 18-60 years who received the Ad26.COV2.S COVID-19 vaccine or a placebo. Both conserved end residues are part of each CDR3. D genes are given only for firm matches.

j_call: TRBJ1-4
v_call: TRBV2
d_call: -
cdr3_aa: CASIVEFNEKLFF

j_call: TRBJ2-3
v_call: TRBV5-1
d_call: -
cdr3_aa: CASSLGAISDTQYF

j_call: TRBJ1-1
v_call: TRBV7-3
d_call: -
cdr3_aa: CASSLTEGAEAFF

j_call: TRBJ2-1
v_call: TRBV6-2/TRBV6-3
d_call: -
cdr3_aa: CASSPDVYNEQFF

j_call: TRBJ1-2
v_call: TRBV7-3
d_call: TRBD1
cdr3_aa: CASSLYGQGGYYGYTF

j_call: TRBJ2-6
v_call: TRBV9
d_call: -
cdr3_aa: CASSVIPSSGANVLTF

j_call: TRBJ1-1
v_call: TRBV28
d_call: -
cdr3_aa: CASSLRGVWAFF

j_call: TRBJ1-4
v_call: TRBV28
d_call: -
cdr3_aa: CGAGGWGETTNEKLFF

j_call: TRBJ2-3
v_call: TRBV15
d_call: -
cdr3_aa: CATTPGGGPLTDTQYF

j_call: TRBJ2-3
v_call: TRBV12-3/TRBV12-4
d_call: -
cdr3_aa: CASSLWGDTQYF

j_call: TRBJ1-4
v_call: TRBV15
d_call: -
cdr3_aa: CATSRSGKSEKLFF

j_call: TRBJ1-5
v_call: TRBV5-5
d_call: -
cdr3_aa: CASSPGAGFQPQHF

j_call: TRBJ2-1
v_call: TRBV5-1
d_call: -
cdr3_aa: CASSLGVGTGILF

j_call: TRBJ2-7
v_call: TRBV30
d_call: -
cdr3_aa: CAWSAGAGTYEQYF

j_call: TRBJ1-3
v_call: TRBV4-3
d_call: -
cdr3_aa: CASSPDGGYSGNTIYF

j_call: TRBJ2-7
v_call: TRBV4-3
d_call: -
cdr3_aa: CASSPQDSSSYEQYF

j_call: TRBJ2-5
v_call: TRBV7-6
d_call: TRBD2
cdr3_aa: CASSSGLAGVETQYF

j_call: TRBJ2-3
v_call: TRBV5-1
d_call: TRBD2
cdr3_aa: CASSFNPPDSSGGDGTQYF

j_call: TRBJ1-2
v_call: TRBV10-2
d_call: TRBD1
cdr3_aa: CASSESGQGTYGYTF

j_call: TRBJ2-7
v_call: TRBV4-1
d_call: TRBD1
cdr3_aa: CASSQAGTGDTYEQYF